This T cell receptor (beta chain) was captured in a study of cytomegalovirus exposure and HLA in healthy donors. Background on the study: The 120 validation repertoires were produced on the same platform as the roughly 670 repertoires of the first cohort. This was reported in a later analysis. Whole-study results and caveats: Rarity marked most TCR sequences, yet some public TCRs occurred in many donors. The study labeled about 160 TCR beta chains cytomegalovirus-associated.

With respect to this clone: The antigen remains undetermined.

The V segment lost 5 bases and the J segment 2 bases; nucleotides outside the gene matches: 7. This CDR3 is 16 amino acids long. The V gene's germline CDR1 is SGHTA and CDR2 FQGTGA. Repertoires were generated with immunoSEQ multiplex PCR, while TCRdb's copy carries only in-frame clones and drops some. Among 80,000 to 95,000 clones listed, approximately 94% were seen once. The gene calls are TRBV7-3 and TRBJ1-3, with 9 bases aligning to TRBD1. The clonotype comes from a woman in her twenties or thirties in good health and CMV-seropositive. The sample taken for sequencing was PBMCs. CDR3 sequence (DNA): TGTGCCAGCAGCCCGACAGGGGGATCAGCTGGAAACACCATATATTTT. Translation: CASSPTGGSAGNTIYF.